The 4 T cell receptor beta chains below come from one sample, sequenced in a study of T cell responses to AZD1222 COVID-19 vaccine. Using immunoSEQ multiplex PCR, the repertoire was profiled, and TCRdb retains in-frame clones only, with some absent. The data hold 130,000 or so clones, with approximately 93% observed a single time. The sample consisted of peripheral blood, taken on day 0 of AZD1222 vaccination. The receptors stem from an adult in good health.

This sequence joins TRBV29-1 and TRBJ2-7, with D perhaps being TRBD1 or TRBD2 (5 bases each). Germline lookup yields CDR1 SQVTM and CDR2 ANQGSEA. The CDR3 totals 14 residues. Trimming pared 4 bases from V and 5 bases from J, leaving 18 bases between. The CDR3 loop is CSVVPRGGDHEQYF. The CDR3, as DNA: TGCAGCGTTGTTCCCAGAGGTGGGGACCACGAGCAGTACTTC.

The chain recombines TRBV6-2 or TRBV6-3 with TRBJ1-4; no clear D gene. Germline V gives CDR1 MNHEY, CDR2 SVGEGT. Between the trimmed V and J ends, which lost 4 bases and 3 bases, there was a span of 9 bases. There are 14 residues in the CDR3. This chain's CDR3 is CASSSGSANEKLFF. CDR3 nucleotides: TGTGCCAGCAGTTCCGGGTCAGCTAATGAAAAACTGTTTTTT.

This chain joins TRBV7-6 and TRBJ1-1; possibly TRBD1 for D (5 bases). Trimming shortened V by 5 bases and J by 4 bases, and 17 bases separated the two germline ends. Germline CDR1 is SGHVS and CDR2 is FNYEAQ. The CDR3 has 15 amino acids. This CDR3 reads CASSPDTWGGTEAFF. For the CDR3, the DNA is TGTGCCAGCAGCCCGGACACTTGGGGGGGCACTGAAGCTTTCTTT.

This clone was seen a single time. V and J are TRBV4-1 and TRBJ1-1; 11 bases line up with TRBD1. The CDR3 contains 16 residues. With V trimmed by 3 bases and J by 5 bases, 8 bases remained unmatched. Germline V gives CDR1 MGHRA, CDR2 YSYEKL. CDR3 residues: CASSHDPDRGRTEAFF. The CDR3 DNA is TGCGCCAGCAGCCATGACCCGGACAGGGGGCGGACTGAAGCTTTCTTT.